This T cell receptor (beta chain) was identified in a study of T cell responses to AZD1222 COVID-19 vaccine (dated by TCRdb to the early 2020s). Study-wide context: A total of under 250 trial participants underwent TCR sequencing, of whom about 210 had received two doses of AZD1222 and around 25 had received two doses of the MenACWY control vaccine. Trial participants were enrolled by age into 18-55, 56-69 and 70-plus year subgroups, with about 150, 28 and 57 TCR-sequenced participants respectively.

This clone was seen a single time. Its antigen remains unidentified. No base-level quality is on record; no much larger clone is a single base apart. For this chain, trimming is 5 bases at the V end and 4 bases at the J end, and the number of junction bases without a gene match is 14. Taken from cysteine to phenylalanine, the CDR3 has 18 residues. Of all the DNA, just the CDR3 is kept, 54 bases in frame from base 1. CDR1 and CDR2, per the germline V gene, are MNHEY and SVGEGT. The intended sense of this specimen's time point label: baseline before first vaccination. The treatment or condition tag for this specimen amounts to: meningococcal conjugate vaccine given as trial control. Samples from vaccinated people were obtained from the UK trials COV001 and COV002, which included a single-blind randomized controlled phase 2/3 trial of AZD1222 (ChAdOx1 nCoV-19) in healthy adults. For TCRbeta chain sequencing, PBMC samples were collected from trial participants at day 0 and at day 28 after the second dose.

The CDR3 regions of human TCRbeta chains were analyzed by immunosequencing. In the paper's pipeline: Repertoire TCRs were checked for matches against a reference library of SARS-CoV-2-specific TCRs that had been generated using the MIRA antigen-specificity platform. Breadth meant the fraction of unique TCRs that were SARS-CoV-2-associated, whereas depth meant the fraction of total T cells that were SARS-CoV-2-associated. Using the MIRA data, every spike-specific TCR was mapped to the spike region that the TCR reacted to and assigned to either a CD4 or a CD8 class. Log10-transformed breadth and depth values were compared by one-way ANOVA with Sidak's multiple comparisons tests. TCRdb limited this immuneACCESS table to in-frame rearrangements with V and J called. A share of clones is missing; checked studies link under half to unresolved V genes, and the rest is unexplained. Clone size and the V and J calls come from that table; the DNA yielded D and trimming. The sample has 95,000 to 150,000 clones on record, 90% of them singletons. The ten largest clones add up to about 4% of the sample.

Results the study describes overall, beyond this receptor: In the small 56-69-year group, the increase in depth fell short of significance, most likely because of low power. The whole spike protein was spanned by vaccine-associated CD4 TCRs, and dominant responses were seen in regions 160-218 and 743-854. Conclusions about previously exposed vaccinees are limited because only a handful of AZD1222 recipients were SARS-CoV-2 seropositive at baseline. Participants were mostly white British, with more females than males. The authors suggested clonal diversity may have been underestimated. No day 14 peak-response samples were available, so repertoires were characterized only after the peak T cell response. Nearly half of unique spike-specific TCRs reportedly recognized epitopes outside regions mutated in the B.1.351 and B.1.1.7 variants. A significant rise in spike-specific TCR breadth and depth was observed after two AZD1222 doses relative to day 0 and relative to MenACWY recipients.

This TCR was recovered from an adult in good health. The input for sequencing was peripheral blood, taken on day 0 of MenACWY control vaccination. The rearranged segments are TRBV6-2 or TRBV6-3 and TRBJ2-2; TRBD2 lines up with 9 middle nucleotides. The CDR3 protein: CASSHLGATLAGTGELFF. The bases read TGTGCCAGCAGTCATTTAGGGGCCACACTAGCGGGCACCGGGGAGCTGTTTTTT.